The 14 T cell receptor beta chains presented below share a single source sample, sequenced in a study of somatic mutations in cytotoxic T cells in rheumatoid arthritis (dated by TCRdb to about 2017). Libraries came from the immunoSEQ multiplex PCR assay. In its TCRdb copy, this immuneACCESS table keeps in-frame sequences only and misses some clones. Where compared with another copy, unresolved V genes explain less than half of these, and the others have no known cause. Counted in this sample were over 10,000 clones; approximately 73% of them appeared once. Clones ranked in the top ten supply more than 9% of the sample. Sequencing was carried out using CD8+ T cells sorted from blood. The receptors originated from a woman in her thirties or forties in good health.

J is TRBJ1-2 and V is TRBV6-5; 8 bases are a match to TRBD1. Per germline, CDR1 MNHEY and CDR2 SVGAGI. The CDR3 is made up of 15 amino acids. The V and J ends lost 0 bases and 3 bases, in that order; junction bases with no gene match: 3. This CDR3 is CASSYSTGADYGYTF. CDR3 in DNA: TGTGCCAGCAGTTACTCGACAGGGGCAGACTATGGCTACACCTTC.

The chain is built from TRBV5-4 and TRBJ1-2, with 7 bases identical to TRBD1. V was clipped by 5 bases and J by 8 bases; unmatched bases: 9. Germline assignment: CDR1 SGHNT and CDR2 YYREEE (reference sequence). This CDR3 comprises 13 residues. The CDR3 is CASRRDRAGGYTF. DNA of the CDR3: TGTGCCAGCAGACGTGACAGGGCGGGGGGCTACACCTTC.

The gene calls are TRBV7-9 and TRBJ2-1, with 8 bases that match TRBD2. From germline, CDR1 is SEHNR and CDR2 FQNEAQ (reference sequence). J gave up 1 base and V 2 bases, and 4 bases lay outside the gene matches. This CDR3 region has 16 residues. CDR3 sequence (DNA): TGTGCCAGCAGCTTACTTCCGGGAGGGTCCTACAATGAGCAGTTCTTC. Protein: CASSLLPGGSYNEQFF.

On this clone itself: An end of the junction does not agree with germline; a read error may underlie this. This chain connects TRBV5-6 to TRBJ1-6, with D unresolved. The CDR3 is 16 amino acids. From germline, CDR1 is SGHDT and CDR2 YYEEEE. CDR3 sequence (DNA): TGTACCAGCAGCTCAGCAGGACGGGGAGAGAATTCACCCCTCCACTTT. Translation: CTSSSAGRGENSPLHF.

CDR3 coding DNA: TGTGCCAGCAGCTTACTACCACCTCCTGGAAACACCATATATTTT. Encoded protein: CASSLLPPPGNTIYF. The chain combines TRBV7-2 with TRBJ1-3; D not certain. V dropped 2 bases and J dropped 2 bases, with 10 bases sitting between them. Germline-derived CDR1 and CDR2 are SGHTA and FQGNSA. The CDR3 spans 15 residues.

V gene TRBV11-2 combines with J gene TRBJ2-3; D might be TRBD1 (6 bases). The CDR3 is 16 amino acids. The V gene's germline CDR1 is SGHAT and CDR2 FQNNGV. The V gene lost 4 bases and the J gene lost 0 bases, with 14 bases spanning the gap. CDR3 DNA: TGTGCCAGCAGCTCCCTTCGGGACAAGAGCACAGATACGCAGTATTTT. Residues: CASSSLRDKSTDTQYF.

The genes are TRBV19 and TRBJ2-7; 12 bases agree with TRBD1. Germline V CDR1 and CDR2: LNHDA, SQIVND (reference sequence). The CDR3 is 17 residues long. V trimming: 5 bases; J trimming: 2 bases; junction bases outside the gene matches: 10. CDR3 residues: CASSSGTGGYLAYEQYF. CDR3 nucleotides: TGTGCCAGTAGTTCAGGGACAGGGGGCTATCTGGCCTACGAGCAGTACTTC.

The V and J genes are TRBV2 and TRBJ1-1; D is ambiguous. Trimming shortened V by 6 bases and J by 7 bases, and 12 bases separated the two germline ends. Germline V gene sequence: CDR1 SNHLY, CDR2 FYNNEI. The CDR3 contains 12 residues. In DNA form, the CDR3 reads TGTGCCAGCAGGGCGACAAAGGGTGAAGCTTTCTTT. It encodes CASRATKGEAFF. Full variable domain (rest looked up from reference TRBV2 and TRBJ1-1): EPEVTQTPSHQVTQMGQEVILRCVPISNHLYFYWYRQILGQKVEFLVSFYNNEISEKSEIFDDQFSVERPDGSNFTLKIRSTKLEDSAMYFCASRATKGEAFFGQGTRLTVV.

The gene calls are TRBV10-3 and TRBJ2-7, with 7 bases matching TRBD1. V gave up 0 bases and J gave up 2 bases; unmatched junction bases: 7. Looked up from germline, CDR1 is ENHRY and CDR2 is SYGVKD. The CDR3 covers 16 residues. Here the CDR3 reads CAISESEKGATYEQYF. The CDR3 DNA follows: TGTGCCATCAGTGAGTCAGAGAAGGGGGCAACCTACGAGCAGTACTTC.

The CDR3 loop reads CASSEAWVPGGPDTQYF. The CDR3 DNA is TGTGCCAGCAGTGAAGCATGGGTCCCAGGGGGACCAGATACGCAGTATTTT. The chain uses TRBV6-1 and TRBJ2-3; 7 bases line up with TRBD1. This CDR3 has 17 residues. Germline lookup yields CDR1 MNHNS and CDR2 SASEGT. V lost 0 bases and J lost 4; bases outside the gene matches: 10.

The chain carries TRBV16 and TRBJ2-3; D remains unclear. The germline V and J ends were trimmed by 5 bases and 6 bases, with 9 bases remaining between them. The CDR3 loop spans 12 amino acids. From germline, CDR1 is KGHSY and CDR2 FQNENV. CDR3 bases: TGTGCCAGCAGCGAGGTTGCGGATACGCAGTATTTT. This encodes CASSEVADTQYF.

The rearrangement links TRBV6-1 to TRBJ1-1; 10 bases align to TRBD1. J lost 3 bases, V lost 8 bases, and 6 bases had no gene match. The CDR3 runs 14 residues. The germline V gene has CDR1 MNHNS and CDR2 SASEGT. As DNA, the CDR3 is TGTGCCAGCCGAACCGGGACAGGGGACACTGAAGCTTTCTTT. Translated: CASRTGTGDTEAFF.

Regarding this clone: Other DNA sequences within the sample encode an identical CDR3. The chain joins TRBV9 to TRBJ2-3; D is tentatively TRBD1 or TRBD2 (5 bases each). The CDR3 consists of 15 residues. Trimming took 0 bases from V and 1 from J, leaving 9 bases between them. Per germline, CDR1 SGDLS and CDR2 YYNGEE. The DNA of the CDR3 is TGTGCCAGCAGCGTAGTGGGACGAGGCACAGATACGCAGTATTTT. The encoded protein is CASSVVGRGTDTQYF.

This clone was counted a single time. The chain uses TRBV15 and TRBJ2-2; no clear D gene. The CDR3 loop spans 13 amino acids. Trimming took off 0 bases at V and 6 bases at J, with 5 bases between the two ends. CDR1 is LNHNV, CDR2 YYDKDF, per germline (reference sequence). DNA for the CDR3: TGTGCCACCAGCAGAGAAGTGGCCGGGGAGCTGTTTTTT. It translates to CATSREVAGELFF.